The entry that follows covers one TCR beta chain sequence. The CDR3 sequence is 15 residues long. Germline CDR1 is SNHLY and CDR2 is FYNNEI. Trimming removed 4 bases at V and 0 bases at J, with 13 bases between. Method: immunoSEQ multiplex PCR; TCRdb's copy keeps in-frame clones and lacks some. The data hold approximately 88,000 clones, with roughly 84% observed a single time. The data belong to a study of OX40 agonist ivuxolimab in advanced cancers. The sequenced sample was CD4+ or CD8+ T cells sorted from blood, obtained in a trial of the OX40 agonist ivuxolimab. The chain uses TRBV2 and TRBJ2-7; D gene ambiguous. The receptor was derived from an adult with an advanced solid tumor such as melanoma, head and neck, liver or kidney cancer. This CDR3 is CASSVGRASSYEQYF. The CDR3 DNA follows: TGTGCCAGCAGTGTAGGCAGAGCCAGCTCCTACGAGCAGTACTTC.